This T cell receptor (beta chain) was identified during a study of PD-1 blockade in classical Hodgkin lymphoma (dated by TCRdb to about 2020). A note on the overall study: Nivolumab dosing was 3 mg/kg intravenously every 2 weeks, continuing until either disease progression or unacceptable toxicity. To define a peripheral blood immune signature of response to PD-1 blockade in classical Hodgkin lymphoma, the study combined TCR beta sequencing with CyTOF.

CDR3 length: 13 amino acids, cysteine to phenylalanine. The entry retains the CDR3 DNA only, 39 bases that are in frame from base 1. V ends up 6 bases short and J 6 bases short, with an unmatched junction base count of 8. The germline V gene provides CDR1 SQVTM and CDR2 ANQGSEA. On this clone itself: No antigen is known for it. Base qualities are not provided; no much larger clone lies one nucleotide away.

The research as a whole found: Baseline TCR diversity was reported to be lower in newly diagnosed patients than in healthy donors and to be lower still in relapsed/refractory patients. CD4+ but not CD8+ TCR diversity rose significantly by C4D1 (p=0.0027 vs p=0.16), most apparent in complete responders (p=0.02). Lower diversity was observed in patients in whom nivolumab was started less than 1 year after ASCT, and these patients were excluded from later analyses so that confounding by immune reconstitution would be avoided. Trial patients achieving complete response had baseline diversity similar to newly diagnosed patients, whereas partial responders and progressors had significantly lower diversity. The study was limited to a single clinical trial cohort, and causes of repertoire differences, possibly disease activity or prior therapy, remained undefined.

According to the study, the label for this sample's time point signals: cycle 2 day 1 (C2D1) of nivolumab. All trial patients had relapsed after autologous stem cell transplantation, with cohorts A, B and C differing in prior brentuximab vedotin exposure. The trial cohort comprised 56 patients with relapsed/refractory classical Hodgkin lymphoma whose best overall responses were complete response, partial response or progressive disease. Trial patients were treated with single-agent nivolumab in the multi-cohort phase II CheckMate 205 trial. An independent review committee assessed best overall response by applying the 2007 International Working Group response criteria. PBMCs from the trial were collected at three points: immediately before nivolumab initiation (C1D1), and during therapy at cycle 2 day 1 and cycle 4 day 1. Peripheral blood was collected in 8 mL Vacutainer Cell Preparation Tubes, from which PBMCs were isolated by centrifugation and then cryopreserved.

The Qiagen DNeasy kit was used to extract genomic DNA from unsorted PBMCs and from the negatively selected CD4+ and CD8+ fractions. Using primers that anneal to V and J segments, immunoSEQ multiplex PCR amplified the TCR beta CDR3 regions. A synthetic immune receptor repertoire was used to minimize amplification bias, and any residual bias was removed computationally once sequencing was done. Regarding the original processing steps: Repertoire diversity was quantified as the Shannon entropy index using custom Python scripts. The unsorted, CD4+ and CD8+ repertoires were each analyzed separately, with the exception of combined analyses, where CD4+ and CD8+ sequences were merged in silico. Clonal expansion was defined as at least a 2-fold frequency increase after treatment relative to C1D1, with a pseudocount of 0.5 for undetected baseline clones. Clones with 0 or 1 copy at C1D1 were classified as singleton clones, and clones with 2 or more copies were classified as non-singleton clones. By matching protein sequences in sorted samples from the same patient, clones expanded in unsorted samples were annotated as CD4+, CD8+ or unknown. Diversity changes from C1D1 to C4D1 were tested in paired samples using Wilcoxon tests. TCRdb holds this immuneACCESS table with in-frame rearrangements only. Some clones are missing; in checked studies, unresolved V genes explain under half, and the rest has no known cause. V, J and clone size are those of that table, while D and trimming were read from the DNA. Recorded for this sample are approximately 99,000 clones; 89% of them occurred a single time. The ten top clones hold less than 20% of the sample.

The rearrangement joined TRBV29-1 to TRBJ2-4, and TRBD1 matches 7 of the central bases. The TCR originated in a human donor with classical Hodgkin lymphoma. This sample comprised peripheral blood mononuclear cells (PBMCs), obtained before the second cycle of nivolumab. The CDR3 is CSVFDRDRNIQYF. Here is the DNA: TGCAGCGTATTCGACAGGGATAGAAACATTCAGTACTTC.